The present T cell receptor beta chain was sequenced within a study of STAT5B mutations in CD4+ large granular lymphocyte leukemia. General study results and limits: No patients shared main leukemic clonotypes, though less than 30% appeared at low frequency elsewhere. 8/27 top patient clones versus 2/35 control clones were TRBV06-family.

This was a survey-level run. Libraries were prepared by immunoSEQ multiplex PCR; TCRdb keeps only in-frame clonotypes and omits some of them. The sample holds about 45,000 clones, approximately 83% seen once. V lost 6 bases, J lost 7 bases, and 4 bases stayed unmatched. The CDR3 contains 13 residues. The germline V gene encodes CDR1 SNHLY and CDR2 FYNNEI. On this clone itself: Its cognate antigen is unknown.

Healthy controls were blood donor buffy coats. The chain is built from TRBV2 and TRBJ2-1; 9 bases align to TRBD2. The TCR comes from a human donor in good health. The sequenced sample was CD4+ T cells from blood buffy coats. The CDR3 loop reads CASSGLALNEQFF. CDR3 sequence (DNA): TGTGCCAGCAGCGGACTAGCGTTGAATGAGCAGTTCTTC.